This T cell receptor (beta chain) comes out of a study of cytomegalovirus exposure and HLA in healthy donors. The study ran its PCR with 60 Vbeta and 13 Jbeta primers. TCRdb's table, derived via immunoSEQ multiplex PCR, lists solely in-frame clones and lacks some. Found here are some 200,000 clones, around 84% of them singletons; the top ten hold around 1.7%. Specimen: PBMCs. This sequence originates from a woman between 18 and 29 years old in good health and CMV-seronegative.

DNA for the CDR3: TGTGCCAGCAGTTCCGACAGGGCTGGAAACACCATATATTTT. This codes for CASSSDRAGNTIYF. The chain combines TRBV6-6 with TRBJ1-3, with 7 bases that match TRBD1. The CDR3 is 14 amino acids. Germline CDR1 is MNHNY and CDR2 is SVGAGI (reference sequence). The junction had 2 bases not matched to a gene; V was cut back by 4 bases and J by 2 bases.